This T cell receptor (beta chain) was recorded in a study of regulatory T cells in long-lasting Graves disease. Indicated time point: newly diagnosed GD, antithyroid drugs for less than 3 months. The TCR library used RNA extracted from PBMCs. The sample holds many counts of this clonotype. Researchers made TCR beta libraries by using iRepertoire HTBI primers and running Arm-PCR on CDR3 regions. In TCRdb, the multiplex PCR reads were re-called with MiXCR into one record per CDR3 protein. The repertoire holds 400,000 to 500,000 distinct CDR3 sequences, with 16% as singletons. This same sample was also part of a study on T cells in Graves' hyperthyroidism and ophthalmopathy. This second study says: First-round RT-PCR with HTBI primers amplified the TCR CDR3 region.

Sequenced here: peripheral blood mononuclear cells (PBMCs), sampled at new diagnosis, from a patient treated with antithyroid drugs. This TCR was recovered from a woman younger than 35 with Graves disease.

The CDR3 bases are TGTGCCAGCAGTTTGGGTCACGGAGCACAGGAGTACTTC. Protein product: CASSLGHGAQEYF. This rearrangement joins TRBV28 to TRBJ2-5; D is perhaps TRBD1 (5 bases). V gave up 3 bases and J gave up 12 bases, with 17 bases separating them. CDR3 length: 13 residues. The V gene's germline CDR1 is MDHEN and CDR2 SYDVKM.